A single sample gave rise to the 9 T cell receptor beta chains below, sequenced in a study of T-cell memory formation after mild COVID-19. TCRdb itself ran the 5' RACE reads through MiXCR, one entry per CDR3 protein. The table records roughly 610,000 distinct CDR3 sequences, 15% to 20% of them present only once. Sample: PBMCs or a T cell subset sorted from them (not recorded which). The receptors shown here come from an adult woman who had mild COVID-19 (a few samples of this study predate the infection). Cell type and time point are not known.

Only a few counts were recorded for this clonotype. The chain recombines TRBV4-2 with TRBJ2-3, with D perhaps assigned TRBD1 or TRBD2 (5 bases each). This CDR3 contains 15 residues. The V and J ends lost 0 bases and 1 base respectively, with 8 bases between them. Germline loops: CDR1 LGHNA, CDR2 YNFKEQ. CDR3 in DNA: TGTGCCAGCAGCCAAGATCCGGGGCGCACAGATACGCAGTATTTT. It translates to CASSQDPGRTDTQYF.

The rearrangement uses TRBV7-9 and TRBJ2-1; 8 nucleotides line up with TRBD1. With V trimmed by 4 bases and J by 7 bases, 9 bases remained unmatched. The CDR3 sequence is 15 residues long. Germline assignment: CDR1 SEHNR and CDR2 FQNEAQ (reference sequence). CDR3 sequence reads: CASSSRDRFENEQFF. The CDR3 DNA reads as TGTGCCAGCAGCTCAAGGGACAGGTTCGAAAATGAGCAGTTCTTC.

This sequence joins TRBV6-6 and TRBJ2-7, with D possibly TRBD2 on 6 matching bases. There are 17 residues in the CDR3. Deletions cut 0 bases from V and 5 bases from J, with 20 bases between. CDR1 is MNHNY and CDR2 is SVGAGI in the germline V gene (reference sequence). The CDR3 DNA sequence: TGTGCCAGCAGTTACTCGCTCCCCGGGAGTTCTGGACACGAGCAGTACTTC. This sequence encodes CASSYSLPGSSGHEQYF.

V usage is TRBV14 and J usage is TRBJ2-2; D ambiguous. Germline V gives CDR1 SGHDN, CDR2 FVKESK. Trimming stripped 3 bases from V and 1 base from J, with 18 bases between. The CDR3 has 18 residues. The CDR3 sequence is CASSHPVTLALNTGELFF. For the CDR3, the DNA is TGTGCCAGCAGCCATCCGGTGACATTGGCCCTGAACACCGGGGAGCTGTTTTTT. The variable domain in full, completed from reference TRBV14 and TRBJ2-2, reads EAGVTQFPSHSVIEKGQTVTLRCDPISGHDNLYWYRRVMGKEIKFLLHFVKESKQDESGMPNNRFLAERTGGTYSTLKVQPAELEDSGVYFCASSHPVTLALNTGELFFGEGSRLTVL.

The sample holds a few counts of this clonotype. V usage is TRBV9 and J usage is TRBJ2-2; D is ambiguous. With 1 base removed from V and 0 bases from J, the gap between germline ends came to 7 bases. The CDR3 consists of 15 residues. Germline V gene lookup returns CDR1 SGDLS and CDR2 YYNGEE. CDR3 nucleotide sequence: TGTGCCAGCAGCGTATCTCCAGCGAACACCGGGGAGCTGTTTTTT. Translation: CASSVSPANTGELFF.

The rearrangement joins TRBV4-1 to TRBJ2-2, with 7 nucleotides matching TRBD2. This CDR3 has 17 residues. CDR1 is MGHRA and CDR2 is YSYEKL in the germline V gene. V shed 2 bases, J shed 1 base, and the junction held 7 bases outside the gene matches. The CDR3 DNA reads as TGCGCCAGCAGCCAACCTCGGGCGGGGGTGAACACCGGGGAGCTGTTTTTT. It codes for CASSQPRAGVNTGELFF.

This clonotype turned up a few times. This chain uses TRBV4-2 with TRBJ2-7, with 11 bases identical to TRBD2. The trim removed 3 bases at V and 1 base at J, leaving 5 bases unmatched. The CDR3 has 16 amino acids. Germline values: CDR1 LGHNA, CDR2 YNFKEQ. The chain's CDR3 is CASSQLAGGTSYEQYF. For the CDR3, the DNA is TGTGCCAGCAGCCAGCTAGCGGGGGGTACTTCCTACGAGCAGTACTTC.

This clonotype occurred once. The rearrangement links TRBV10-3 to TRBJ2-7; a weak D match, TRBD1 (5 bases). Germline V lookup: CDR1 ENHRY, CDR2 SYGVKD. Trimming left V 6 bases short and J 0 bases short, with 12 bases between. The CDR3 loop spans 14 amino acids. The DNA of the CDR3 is TGTGCCATCAGGGACACCTTACCCTCCTACGAGCAGTACTTC. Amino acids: CAIRDTLPSYEQYF.

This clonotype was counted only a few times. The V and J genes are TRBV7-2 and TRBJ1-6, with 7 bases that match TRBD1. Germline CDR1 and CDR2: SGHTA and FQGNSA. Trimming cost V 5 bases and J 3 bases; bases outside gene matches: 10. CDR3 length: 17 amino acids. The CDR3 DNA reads TGTGCCAGCAGCCCAGCCCCCGGGACAGTCTATAATTCACCCCTCCACTTT. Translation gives CASSPAPGTVYNSPLHF.